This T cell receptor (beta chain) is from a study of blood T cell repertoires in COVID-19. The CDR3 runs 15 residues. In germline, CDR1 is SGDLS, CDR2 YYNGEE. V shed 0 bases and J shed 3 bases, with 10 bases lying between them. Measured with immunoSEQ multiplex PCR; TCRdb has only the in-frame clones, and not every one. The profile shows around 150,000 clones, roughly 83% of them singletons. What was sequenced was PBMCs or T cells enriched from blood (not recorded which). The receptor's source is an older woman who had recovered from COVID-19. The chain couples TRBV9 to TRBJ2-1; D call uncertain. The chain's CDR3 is CASSVDSGYYNEQFF. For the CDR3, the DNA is TGTGCCAGCAGCGTAGATTCAGGATACTACAATGAGCAGTTCTTC.